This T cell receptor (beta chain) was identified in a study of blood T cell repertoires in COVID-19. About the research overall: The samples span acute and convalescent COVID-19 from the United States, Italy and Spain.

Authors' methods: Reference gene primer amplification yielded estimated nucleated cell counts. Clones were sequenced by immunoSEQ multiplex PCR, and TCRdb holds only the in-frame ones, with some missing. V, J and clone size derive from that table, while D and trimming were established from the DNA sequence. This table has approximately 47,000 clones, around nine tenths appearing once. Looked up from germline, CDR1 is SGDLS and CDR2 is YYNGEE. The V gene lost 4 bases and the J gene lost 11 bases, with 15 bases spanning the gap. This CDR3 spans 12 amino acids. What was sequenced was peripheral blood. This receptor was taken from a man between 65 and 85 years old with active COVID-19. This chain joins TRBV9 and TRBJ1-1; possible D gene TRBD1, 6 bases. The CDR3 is CASSSQGLGAFF. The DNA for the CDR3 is TGTGCCAGCAGCTCACAGGGTTTGGGGGCTTTCTTT.